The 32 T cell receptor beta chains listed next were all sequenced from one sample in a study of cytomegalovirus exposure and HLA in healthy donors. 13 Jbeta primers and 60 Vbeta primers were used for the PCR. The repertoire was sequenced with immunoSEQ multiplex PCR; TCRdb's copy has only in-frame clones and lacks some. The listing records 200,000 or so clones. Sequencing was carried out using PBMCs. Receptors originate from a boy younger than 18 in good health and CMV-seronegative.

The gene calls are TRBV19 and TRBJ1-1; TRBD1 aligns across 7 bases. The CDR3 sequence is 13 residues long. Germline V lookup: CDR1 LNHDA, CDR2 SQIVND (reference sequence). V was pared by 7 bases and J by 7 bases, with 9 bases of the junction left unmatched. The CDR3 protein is CASKEQGRNEAFF. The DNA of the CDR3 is TGTGCCAGTAAGGAACAGGGGCGGAATGAAGCTTTCTTT. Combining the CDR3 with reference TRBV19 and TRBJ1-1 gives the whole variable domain DGGITQSPKYLFRKEGQNVTLSCEQNLNHDAMYWYRQDPGQGLRLIYYSQIVNDFQKGDIAEGYSVSREKKESFPLTVTSAQKNPTAFYLCASKEQGRNEAFFGQGTRLTVV.

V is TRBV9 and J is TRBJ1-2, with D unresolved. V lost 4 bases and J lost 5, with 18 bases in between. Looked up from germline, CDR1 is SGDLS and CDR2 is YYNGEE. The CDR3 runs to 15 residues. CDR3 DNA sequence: TGTGCCAGCAGCCCGGTGGCGGGGTTGGATTATGGCTACACCTTC. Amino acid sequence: CASSPVAGLDYGYTF.

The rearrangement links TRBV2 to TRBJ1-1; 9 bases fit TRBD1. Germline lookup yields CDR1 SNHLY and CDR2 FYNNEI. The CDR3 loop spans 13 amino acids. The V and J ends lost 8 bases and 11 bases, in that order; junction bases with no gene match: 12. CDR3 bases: TGTGCCAGCGGGGGAAGGGACAGGGTGAGGGCTTTCTTT. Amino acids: CASGGRDRVRAFF.

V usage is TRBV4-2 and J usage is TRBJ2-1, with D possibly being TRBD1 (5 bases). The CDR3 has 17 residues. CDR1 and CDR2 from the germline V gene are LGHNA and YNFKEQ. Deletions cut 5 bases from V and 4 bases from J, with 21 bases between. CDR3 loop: CASSTRKGASRYNEQFF. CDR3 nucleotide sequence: TGTGCCAGCAGCACCCGGAAAGGGGCTAGTCGATACAATGAGCAGTTCTTC.

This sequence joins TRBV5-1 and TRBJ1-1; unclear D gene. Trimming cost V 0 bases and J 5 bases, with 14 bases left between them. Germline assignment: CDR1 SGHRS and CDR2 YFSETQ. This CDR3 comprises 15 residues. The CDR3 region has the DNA TGCGCCAGCAGCTTGGTTGCCCAGTCCAGGACTGAAGCTTTCTTT. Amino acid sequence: CASSLVAQSRTEAFF.

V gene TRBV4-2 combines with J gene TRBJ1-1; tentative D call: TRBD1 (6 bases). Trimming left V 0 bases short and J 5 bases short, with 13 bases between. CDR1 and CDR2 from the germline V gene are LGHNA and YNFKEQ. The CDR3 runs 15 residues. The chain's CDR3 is CASSQDVGAGTEAFF. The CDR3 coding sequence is TGTGCCAGCAGCCAAGATGTGGGGGCCGGGACTGAAGCTTTCTTT.

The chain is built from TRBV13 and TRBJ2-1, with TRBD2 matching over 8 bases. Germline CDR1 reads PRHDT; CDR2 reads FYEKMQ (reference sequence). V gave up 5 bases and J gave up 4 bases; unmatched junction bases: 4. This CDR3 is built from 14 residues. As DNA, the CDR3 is TGTGCCAGCAGCCCCGCGGGGGGATACAATGAGCAGTTCTTC. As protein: CASSPAGGYNEQFF.

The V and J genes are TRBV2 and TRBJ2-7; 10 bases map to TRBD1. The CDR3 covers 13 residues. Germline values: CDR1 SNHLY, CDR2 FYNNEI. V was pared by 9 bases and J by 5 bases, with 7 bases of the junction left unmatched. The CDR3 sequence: CARSRQGADEQYF. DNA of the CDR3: TGTGCCAGGTCGCGACAGGGGGCTGACGAGCAGTACTTC.

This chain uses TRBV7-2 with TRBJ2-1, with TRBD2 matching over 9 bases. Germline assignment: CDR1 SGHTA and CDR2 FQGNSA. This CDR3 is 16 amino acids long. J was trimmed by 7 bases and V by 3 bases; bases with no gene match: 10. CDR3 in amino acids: CASSLVGRGGQNEQFF. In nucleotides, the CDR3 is TGTGCCAGCAGCTTGGTAGGGCGGGGGGGCCAGAATGAGCAGTTCTTC.

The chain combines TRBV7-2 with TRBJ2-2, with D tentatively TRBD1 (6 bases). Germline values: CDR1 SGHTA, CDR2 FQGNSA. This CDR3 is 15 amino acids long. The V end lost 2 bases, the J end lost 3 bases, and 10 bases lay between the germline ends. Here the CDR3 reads CASSLFEGDTGELFF. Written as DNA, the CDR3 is TGTGCCAGCAGCTTATTTGAGGGGGACACCGGGGAGCTGTTTTTT.

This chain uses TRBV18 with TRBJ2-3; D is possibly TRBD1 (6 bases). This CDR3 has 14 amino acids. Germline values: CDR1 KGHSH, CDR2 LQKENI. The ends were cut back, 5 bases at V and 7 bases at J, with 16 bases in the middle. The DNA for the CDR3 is TGTGCCAGCTCAACCGACAGGAGCCAAAATACGCAGTATTTT. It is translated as CASSTDRSQNTQYF. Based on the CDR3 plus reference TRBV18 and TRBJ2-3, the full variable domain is NAGVMQNPRHLVRRRGQEARLRCSPMKGHSHVYWYRQLPEEGLKFMVYLQKENIIDESGMPKERFSAEFPKEGPSILRIQQVVRGDSAAYFCASSTDRSQNTQYFGPGTRLTVL.

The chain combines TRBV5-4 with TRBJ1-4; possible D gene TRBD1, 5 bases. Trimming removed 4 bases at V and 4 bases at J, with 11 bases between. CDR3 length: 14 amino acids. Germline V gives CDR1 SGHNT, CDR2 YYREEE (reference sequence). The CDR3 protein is CASSQGPDNEKLFF. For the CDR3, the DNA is TGTGCCAGCAGCCAGGGCCCGGATAATGAAAAACTGTTTTTT. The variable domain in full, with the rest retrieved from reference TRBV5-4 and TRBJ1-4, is ETGVTQSPTHLIKTRGQQVTLRCSSQSGHNTVSWYQQALGQGPQFIFQYYREEENGRGNFPPRFSGLQFPNYSSELNVNALELDDSALYLCASSQGPDNEKLFFGSGTQLSVL.

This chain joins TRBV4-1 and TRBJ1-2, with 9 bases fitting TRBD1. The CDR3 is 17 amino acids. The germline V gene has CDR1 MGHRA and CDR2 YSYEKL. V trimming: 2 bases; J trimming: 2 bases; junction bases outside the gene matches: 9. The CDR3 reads CASSQIGDRGNNYGYTF. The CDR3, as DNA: TGCGCCAGCAGCCAAATAGGAGACAGGGGGAACAACTATGGCTACACCTTC.

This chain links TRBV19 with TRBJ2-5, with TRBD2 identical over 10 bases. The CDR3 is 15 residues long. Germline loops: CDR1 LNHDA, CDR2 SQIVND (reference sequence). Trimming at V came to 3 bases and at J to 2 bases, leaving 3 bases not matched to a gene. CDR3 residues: CASSILAGEQETQYF. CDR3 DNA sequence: TGTGCCAGTAGTATTCTAGCGGGGGAACAAGAGACCCAGTACTTC.

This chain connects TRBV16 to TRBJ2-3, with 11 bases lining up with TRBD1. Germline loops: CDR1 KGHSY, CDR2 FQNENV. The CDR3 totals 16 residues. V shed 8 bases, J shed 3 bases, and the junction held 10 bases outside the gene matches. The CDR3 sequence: CASCGRDRGGTDTQYF. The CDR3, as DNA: TGTGCCAGCTGTGGCCGGGACAGGGGGGGTACAGATACGCAGTATTTT.

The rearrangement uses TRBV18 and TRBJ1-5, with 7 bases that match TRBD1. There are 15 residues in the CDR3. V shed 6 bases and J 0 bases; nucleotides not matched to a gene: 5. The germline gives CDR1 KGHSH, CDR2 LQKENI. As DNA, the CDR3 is TGTGCCAGCTCCTGGGGGACAGCTAGCAATCAGCCCCAGCATTTT. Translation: CASSWGTASNQPQHF.

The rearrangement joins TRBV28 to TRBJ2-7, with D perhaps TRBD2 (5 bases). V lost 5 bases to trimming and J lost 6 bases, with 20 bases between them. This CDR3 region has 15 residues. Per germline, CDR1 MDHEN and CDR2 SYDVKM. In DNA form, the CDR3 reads TGTGCCAGCAGTATCCACCCGGGAAGCCCGGGCGAGCAGTACTTC. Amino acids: CASSIHPGSPGEQYF.

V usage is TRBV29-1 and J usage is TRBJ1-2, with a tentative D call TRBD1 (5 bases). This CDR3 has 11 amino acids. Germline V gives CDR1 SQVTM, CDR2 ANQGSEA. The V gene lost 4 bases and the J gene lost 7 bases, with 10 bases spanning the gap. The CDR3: CSVAGSPGYTF. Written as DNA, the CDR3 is TGCAGCGTTGCAGGGTCTCCTGGCTACACCTTC.

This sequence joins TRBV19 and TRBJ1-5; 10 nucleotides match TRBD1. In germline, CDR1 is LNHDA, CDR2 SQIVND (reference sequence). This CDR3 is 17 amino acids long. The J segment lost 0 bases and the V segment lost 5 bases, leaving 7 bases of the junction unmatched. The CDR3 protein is CASSGGTGVVSNQPQHF. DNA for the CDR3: TGTGCCAGTAGTGGCGGGACAGGGGTGGTTAGCAATCAGCCCCAGCATTTT.

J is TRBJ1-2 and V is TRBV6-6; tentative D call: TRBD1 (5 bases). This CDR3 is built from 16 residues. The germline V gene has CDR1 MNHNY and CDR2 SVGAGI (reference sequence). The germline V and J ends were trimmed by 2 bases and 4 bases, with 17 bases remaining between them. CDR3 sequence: CASSYPELGRAYGYTF. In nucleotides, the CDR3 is TGTGCCAGCAGTTACCCCGAACTGGGGCGCGCCTATGGCTACACCTTC.

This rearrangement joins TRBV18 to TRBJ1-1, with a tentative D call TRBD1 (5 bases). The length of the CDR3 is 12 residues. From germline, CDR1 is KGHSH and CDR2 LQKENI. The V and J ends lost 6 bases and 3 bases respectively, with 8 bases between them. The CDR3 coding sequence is TGTGCCAGCTCGGGGGGGTACACTGAAGCTTTCTTT. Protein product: CASSGGYTEAFF.

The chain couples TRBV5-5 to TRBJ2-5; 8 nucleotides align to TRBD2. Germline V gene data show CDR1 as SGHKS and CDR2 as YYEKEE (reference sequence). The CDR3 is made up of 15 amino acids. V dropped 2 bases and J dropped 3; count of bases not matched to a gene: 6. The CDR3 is CASSFYGGAEETQYF. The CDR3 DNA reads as TGTGCCAGCAGCTTCTACGGGGGGGCAGAAGAGACCCAGTACTTC. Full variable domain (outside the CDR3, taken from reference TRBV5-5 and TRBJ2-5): DAGVTQSPTHLIKTRGQQVTLRCSPISGHKSVSWYQQVLGQGPQFIFQYYEKEERGRGNFPDRFSARQFPNYSSELNVNALLLGDSALYLCASSFYGGAEETQYFGPGTRLLVL.

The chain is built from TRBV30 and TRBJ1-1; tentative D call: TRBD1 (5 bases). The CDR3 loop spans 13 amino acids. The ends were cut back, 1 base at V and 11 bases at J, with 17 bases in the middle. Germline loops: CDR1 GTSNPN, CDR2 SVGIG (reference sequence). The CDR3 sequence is CAWSGGGAGRAFF. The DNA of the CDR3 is TGTGCCTGGAGTGGAGGAGGGGCGGGGAGGGCTTTCTTT.

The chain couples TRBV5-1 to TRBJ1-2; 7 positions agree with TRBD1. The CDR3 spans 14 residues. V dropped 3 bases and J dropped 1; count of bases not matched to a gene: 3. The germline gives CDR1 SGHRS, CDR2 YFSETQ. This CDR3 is CASSWDRFNYGYTF. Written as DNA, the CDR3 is TGCGCCAGCAGCTGGGACAGATTTAACTATGGCTACACCTTC.

The CDR3 loop is CASSYLTTGRDTEAFF. The CDR3 bases are TGTGCCAGCAGTTACCTAACGACAGGGCGGGACACTGAAGCTTTCTTT. The rearrangement uses TRBV6-6 and TRBJ1-1; 7 nucleotides agree with TRBD1. Germline V gene data show CDR1 as MNHNY and CDR2 as SVGAGI (reference sequence). The CDR3 is 16 amino acids. V lost 2 bases, J lost 3 bases, and 9 bases stayed unmatched.

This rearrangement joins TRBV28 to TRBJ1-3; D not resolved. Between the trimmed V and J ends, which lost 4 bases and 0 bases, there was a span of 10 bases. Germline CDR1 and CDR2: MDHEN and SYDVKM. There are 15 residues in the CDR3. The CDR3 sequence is CASSSPGSSGNTIYF. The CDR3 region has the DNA TGTGCCAGCAGTTCCCCCGGGAGCTCTGGAAACACCATATATTTT.

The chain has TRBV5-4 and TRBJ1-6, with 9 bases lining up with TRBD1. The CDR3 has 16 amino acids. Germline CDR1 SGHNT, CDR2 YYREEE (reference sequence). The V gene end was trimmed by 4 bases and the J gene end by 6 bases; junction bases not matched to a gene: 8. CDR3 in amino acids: CASSPGQGTANSPLHF. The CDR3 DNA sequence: TGTGCCAGCAGCCCGGGACAGGGTACCGCTAATTCACCCCTCCACTTT.

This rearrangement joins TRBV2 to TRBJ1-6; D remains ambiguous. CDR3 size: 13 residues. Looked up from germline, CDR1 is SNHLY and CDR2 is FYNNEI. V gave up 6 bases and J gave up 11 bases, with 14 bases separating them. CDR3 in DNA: TGTGCCAGCAGGAGGTTTTACCCTCCACCCCTCCACTTT. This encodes CASRRFYPPPLHF. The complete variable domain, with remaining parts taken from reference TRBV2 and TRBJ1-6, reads EPEVTQTPSHQVTQMGQEVILRCVPISNHLYFYWYRQILGQKVEFLVSFYNNEISEKSEIFDDQFSVERPDGSNFTLKIRSTKLEDSAMYFCASRRFYPPPLHFGNGTRLTVT.

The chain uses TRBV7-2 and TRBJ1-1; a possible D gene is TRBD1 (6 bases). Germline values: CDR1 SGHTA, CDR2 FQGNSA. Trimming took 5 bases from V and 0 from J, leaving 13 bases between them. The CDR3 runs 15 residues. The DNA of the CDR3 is TGTGCCAGCAGCGGACGTGGGGGCATGAACACTGAAGCTTTCTTT. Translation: CASSGRGGMNTEAFF.

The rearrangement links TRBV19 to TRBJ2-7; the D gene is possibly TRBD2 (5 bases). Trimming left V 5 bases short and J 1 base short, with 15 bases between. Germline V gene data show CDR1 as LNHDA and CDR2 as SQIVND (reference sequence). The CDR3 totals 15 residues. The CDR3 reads CASSGSGGGSYEQYF. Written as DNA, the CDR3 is TGTGCCAGTAGTGGCTCCGGCGGCGGGTCCTACGAGCAGTACTTC.

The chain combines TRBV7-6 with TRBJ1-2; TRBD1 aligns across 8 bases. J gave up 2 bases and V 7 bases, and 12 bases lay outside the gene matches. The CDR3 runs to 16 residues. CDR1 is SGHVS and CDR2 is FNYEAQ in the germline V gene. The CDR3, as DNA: TGTGCCAGCACCCCGAGTCCAGGGGGCTCCAACTATGGCTACACCTTC. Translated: CASTPSPGGSNYGYTF.

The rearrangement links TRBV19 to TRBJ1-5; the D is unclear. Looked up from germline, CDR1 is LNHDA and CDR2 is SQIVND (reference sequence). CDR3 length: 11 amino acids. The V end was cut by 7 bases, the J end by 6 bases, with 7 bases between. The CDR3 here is CASTSGQPQHF. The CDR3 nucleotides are TGTGCCAGTACCTCGGGTCAGCCCCAGCATTTT.